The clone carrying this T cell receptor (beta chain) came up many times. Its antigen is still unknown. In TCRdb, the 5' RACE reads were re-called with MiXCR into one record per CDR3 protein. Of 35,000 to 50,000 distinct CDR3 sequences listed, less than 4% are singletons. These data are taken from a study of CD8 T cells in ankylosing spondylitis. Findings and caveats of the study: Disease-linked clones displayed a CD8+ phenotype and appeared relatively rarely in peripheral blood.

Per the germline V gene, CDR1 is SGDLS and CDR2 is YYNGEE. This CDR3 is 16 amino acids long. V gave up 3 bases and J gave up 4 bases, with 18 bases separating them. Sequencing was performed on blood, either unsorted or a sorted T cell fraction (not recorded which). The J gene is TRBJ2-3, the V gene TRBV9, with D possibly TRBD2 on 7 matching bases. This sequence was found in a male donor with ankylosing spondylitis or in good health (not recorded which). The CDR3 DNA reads TGTGCCAGCAGCGCCCAAGGACGGGGGGCCCCAGATACGCAGTATTTT. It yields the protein CASSAQGRGAPDTQYF.